The sequence of this TCR beta chain was determined in a study of blood T cells in healthy people across ages. Study-level findings and limits: Because sorting was not performed, PBMCs prevented conclusive naive versus antigen-experienced comparison.

In the case of this clonotype: Its antigen remains unidentified.

The CDR3 spans 14 residues. V lost 2 bases and J lost 8, with 14 bases in between. Germline V gene data show CDR1 as SGHRS and CDR2 as YFSETQ. Primed by a sample-barcoded 5' primer and a J-beta primer mix, a second PCR proceeded for about 6 to 11 cycles. TCRdb independently ran MiXCR on the 5' RACE reads; one entry per CDR3 protein. The sample consists of 500,000 to 600,000 distinct CDR3 sequences, 27% of them appearing once. Material for sequencing was blood. The V call is TRBV5-1, the J call TRBJ2-1, with D tentatively TRBD2 (6 bases). This receptor was identified in a woman between 65 and 79 years old in good health. CDR3 protein: CASSLMWGEDEQFF. The CDR3 nucleotides are TGCGCCAGCAGCTTAATGTGGGGGGAAGATGAGCAGTTCTTC.